Listed below are T cell receptor beta chains from one sample, sequenced in a study of blood T cell repertoires in COVID-19. Using immunoSEQ multiplex PCR, the repertoire was profiled, and TCRdb retains in-frame clones only, with some absent. This sample has 250,000 to 350,000 clones, with 75% to 90% found just once. Sequenced input: peripheral blood. These TCRs come from a woman aged 55 to 70 with acute or convalescent COVID-19. The CDR3 runs from the conserved cysteine through the conserved F or W. The D gene is left open where the match is weak. The size entry is marked missing in some rows and otherwise reads once, few, many or a size class.

TRBJ2-5 . TRBD1 TRBV28 TGTGCCAGCAGTTCGGGGGACAGGGTGGTAGAGACCCAGTACTTC CASSSGDRVVETQYF
TRBJ2-1 . TRBD2 TRBV6-2/TRBV6-3 TGTGCCAGCAGTTACGGCCGGTTAGCGGGGGGGCCAAGCTCCTACAATGAGCAGTTCTTC CASSYGRLAGGPSSYNEQFF
TRBJ2-1 . . TRBV7-9 TGTGCCAAAACGGGACTTGGGGATTACAATGAGCAGTTCTTC CAKTGLGDYNEQFF
TRBJ2-3 . TRBD2 TRBV6-2/TRBV6-3 TGTGCCAGCAGTTACGATACACGACTAGCGGGAGGGTACACAGATACGCAGTATTTT CASSYDTRLAGGYTDTQYF
TRBJ2-1 . TRBD2 TRBV5-1 TGCGCCAGCAGCTTGGGCCTAGCGGACAATGAGGATGAGCAGTTCTTC CASSLGLADNEDEQFF
TRBJ2-3 . TRBD2 TRBV2 TGTGCCAGCAGTACTCGGGACGGGGGGGCGGATACGCAGTATTTT CASSTRDGGADTQYF
TRBJ1-1 . TRBD1 TRBV4-3 TGCGCCAGCAGCCATGACAGGGGGAACACTGAAGCTTTCTTT CASSHDRGNTEAFF
TRBJ1-5 . TRBD1 TRBV2 TGTGCCAGCACCAGCGACAGGGACAATCAGCCCCAGCATTTT CASTSDRDNQPQHF
TRBJ1-1 . . TRBV18 TGTGCCAGCTCACCAGTTCGTCAGGGCAACCTCGGCGGCACTGAAGCTTTCTTT CASSPVRQGNLGGTEAFF
TRBJ1-5 . TRBD1 TRBV28 TGTGCCAGCAGTTTTCGAGGGGGCAACAATCAGCCCCAGCATTTT CASSFRGGNNQPQHF
TRBJ1-1 . . TRBV29-1 TGCAGCGCCTCCCCCGCGCTGAACACTGAAGCTTTCTTT CSASPALNTEAFF
TRBJ1-2 . . TRBV4-2 TGTGCCAGCAGCCAAGAAGGCTCGGGGTCCTATGGCTACACCTTC CASSQEGSGSYGYTF
TRBJ2-5 once TRBD2 TRBV7-9 TGTGCCAGCAGCTTCGGTAGCGGGGTTCAAGAGACCCAGTACTTC CASSFGSGVQETQYF
TRBJ2-1 . . TRBV29-1 TGCAGCGTTGATGGGGCAAGCTCCTACAATGAGCAGTTCTTC CSVDGASSYNEQFF
TRBJ2-3 . . TRBV7-2 TGTGCCAGCAGCTTAGTCCGGGGAGATACGCAGTATTTT CASSLVRGDTQYF
TRBJ1-2 . . TRBV7-2 TGTGCCATGGGGGGTAACTATGGCTACACCTTC CAMGGNYGYTF
TRBJ2-1 . TRBD1 TRBV19 TGTGCCAGTAGTATAGAGGGACAGGTTTACAATGAGCAGTTCTTC CASSIEGQVYNEQFF
TRBJ2-1 . TRBD1 TRBV3-1/TRBV3-2 TGTGCCAGCAGCCCCCTACAGGGGGCGACGGGCAATGAGCAGTTCTTC CASSPLQGATGNEQFF
TRBJ2-3 once . TRBV4-3 TGCGCCAGCAGCCAAGCGGACAGGGAGGGAGATACGCAGTATTTT CASSQADREGDTQYF
TRBJ2-7 . . TRBV28 TGTGCCAGCAGTTTATGGGGGGCTACATCCTCCTACGAGCAGTACTTC CASSLWGATSSYEQYF
TRBJ1-2 . TRBD1 TRBV27 TGTGCCAGCAGTCCCGGGACAGGGGGCGTCTATGGCTACACCTTC CASSPGTGGVYGYTF
TRBJ2-1 once TRBD2 TRBV5-4 TGTGCCAGCAGCCCGGGCGCTAGCGGAAACTACAATGAGCAGTTCTTC CASSPGASGNYNEQFF
TRBJ2-2 few . TRBV18 TGTGCCAGCTCACCACCCACAGGGACAAAAACCGGGGAGCTGTTTTTT CASSPPTGTKTGELFF
TRBJ1-1 . . TRBV2 TGTGCCAGCACGGACAGAGTGAACACTGAAGCTTTCTTT CASTDRVNTEAFF
TRBJ1-1 . TRBD1 TRBV29-1 TGCAGCGCCTCGAGCAGGACAGGGAGAGCTGAAGCTTTCTTT CSASSRTGRAEAFF
TRBJ2-1 . . TRBV10-3 TGTGCCATCAGTGAGTGGGGTGGGGAGAATGAGCAGTTCTTC CAISEWGGENEQFF
TRBJ1-4 . TRBD1 TRBV5-1 TGCGCCAGCAGCTTCGACAGGGGGGATGAAAAACTGTTTTTT CASSFDRGDEKLFF
TRBJ1-2 . . TRBV4-2 TGTGCCAGCAGCCAAGCGCTTTCAGGGGACGGAGGCTACACCTTC CASSQALSGDGGYTF
TRBJ2-3 . TRBD2 TRBV6-2/TRBV6-3 TGTGCCAGCAGTTACAAAGCGGGAGTACCGCGCACAGATACGCAGTATTTT CASSYKAGVPRTDTQYF
TRBJ2-5 . . TRBV28 TGTGCCAGCAGTTCAGGACTCTGGGAGACCCAGTACTTC CASSSGLWETQYF
TRBJ1-6 . . TRBV6-6 TGTGCCAGCAGTTACATGGAGGGCAATAATTCACCCCTCCACTTT CASSYMEGNNSPLHF
TRBJ1-1 . . TRBV28 TGTGCCAGCAGCCCCGGAGGGCTAAACACTGAAGCTTTCTTT CASSPGGLNTEAFF
TRBJ2-7 . . TRBV3-1/TRBV3-2 TGTGCCAGCAGTCTAGCGATTACCCCAGGCGAGCAGTACTTC CASSLAITPGEQYF
TRBJ1-2 . TRBD1 TRBV28 TGTGCCAGCAGTTTGGTAGGGGGCAGTGGCTACACCTTC CASSLVGGSGYTF
TRBJ1-3 . TRBD1 TRBV24-1 TGTGCCACCAGACCGGGACAGGGGGTTCTCGCGGGAAACACCATATATTTT CATRPGQGVLAGNTIYF
TRBJ1-4 . TRBD1 TRBV7-2 TGTGCCAGCAGCTACAGATTGGGACAGGGACATGAAAAACTGTTTTTT CASSYRLGQGHEKLFF
TRBJ1-1 . TRBD1 TRBV6-2/TRBV6-3 TGTGCCAGCAGTTATACCTCGACAGGGCTGAACACTGAAGCTTTCTTT CASSYTSTGLNTEAFF
TRBJ2-1 . . TRBV6-4 TGTGCCAGCAACAGACGGGTAGGGGGAGGGCACAATGAGCAGTTCTTC CASNRRVGGGHNEQFF
TRBJ1-1 . . TRBV19 TGTGCCAGTAGTGGGGGACTGGTATTGAACACTGAAGCTTTCTTT CASSGGLVLNTEAFF
TRBJ1-2 . TRBD1 TRBV4-3 TGCGCCAGCAGCCAAGCTTGGGGAGGACAGGGGGCTAACTATGGCTACACCTTC CASSQAWGGQGANYGYTF
TRBJ2-7 . . TRBV19 TGTGCCAGTAGTATAGCCCCCTTTGGGACAAACTACGAGCAGTACTTC CASSIAPFGTNYEQYF
TRBJ1-1 . . TRBV19 TGTGCCAGTAGTATAGTGAACAGGAACACTGAAGCTTTCTTT CASSIVNRNTEAFF
TRBJ2-3 . TRBD2 TRBV29-1 TGCAGCGCATTAGCGGGGTCTAGCACAGATACGCAGTATTTT CSALAGSSTDTQYF
TRBJ2-7 few . TRBV2 TGTGCCAGCAGCAAGGGGACAAGTAGCTCCTACGAGCAGTACTTC CASSKGTSSSYEQYF